One sample yielded the 21 T cell receptor beta chains listed below, sequenced in a study of radiation and T cells in renal cell carcinoma (dated by TCRdb to 2020 to 2022). The library was prepared using the immunoSEQ multiplex PCR assay. TCRdb stores this immuneACCESS table with in-frame sequences only. Part of the clones is absent; in the studies checked, under half of the shortfall reflects unresolved V genes, and no reason is known for the rest. This sample gives 94,000 or so clones in total; 82% of them show up just once. Together, the top ten hold 5% to 7.5% of the sample. In light of the paper, this sample's time point label describes: baseline pretreatment blood. Interpreted using the paper, the treatment or condition label stands for: 15 Gy SBRT to primary tumor, nephrectomy 4 weeks later. Sequencing was performed on blood, taken from a patient whose treatment included radiotherapy and nephrectomy. The receptors here all came from a man aged 60 to 69 with renal cell carcinoma.

The chain carries TRBV19 and TRBJ2-7; 12 bases fit TRBD2. CDR1 is LNHDA and CDR2 is SQIVND in the germline V gene (reference sequence). V trimming: 2 bases; J trimming: 0 bases; junction bases outside the gene matches: 8. The length of the CDR3 is 18 residues. The CDR3 DNA sequence: TGTGCCAGTAGTATATCCCACCCGACTAGCGGGGGCTCCTACGAGCAGTACTTC. Encoded protein: CASSISHPTSGGSYEQYF.

The gene calls are TRBV4-1 and TRBJ1-3; D unclear. The CDR3 is 20 amino acids. CDR1 MGHRA and CDR2 YSYEKL come from the germline V gene. Trimming shortened V by 0 bases and J by 0 bases, and 21 bases separated the two germline ends. In nucleotides, the CDR3 is TGCGCCAGCAGCCAAGATCGAGATTTACGGTACGGAGGCTCTGGAAACACCATATATTTT. Translating gives CASSQDRDLRYGGSGNTIYF.

This clone was found a few times. CDR3 amino acids: CASSYPGERYEQYF. The DNA of the CDR3 is TGTGCCAGCAGTTACCCCGGGGAACGCTACGAGCAGTACTTC. This chain uses TRBV6-6 with TRBJ2-7; D possibly corresponds to TRBD2 (5 bases). The germline V gene has CDR1 MNHNY and CDR2 SVGAGI (reference sequence). Between the trimmed V and J ends, which lost 2 bases and 3 bases, there was a span of 11 bases. The CDR3 contains 14 residues.

The V and J genes are TRBV4-2 and TRBJ1-1; D is uncertain. V was trimmed by 3 bases and J by 3 bases, leaving 14 bases between them. The CDR3 covers 15 residues. Germline CDR1 is LGHNA and CDR2 is YNFKEQ. The CDR3: CASSHQTGRHTEAFF. The CDR3 DNA reads TGTGCCAGCAGCCATCAGACCGGGAGACACACTGAAGCTTTCTTT.

This chain's CDR3 is CASSYSLQGNTEAFF. The CDR3, as DNA: TGTGCCAGCAGTTACTCTCTACAGGGGAACACTGAAGCTTTCTTT. The V and J genes are TRBV6-5 and TRBJ1-1, with D perhaps TRBD1 (6 bases). Germline CDR1 is MNHEY and CDR2 is SVGAGI. Trimming cost V 0 bases and J 1 base, with 9 bases left between them. This CDR3 comprises 15 residues.

V is TRBV5-4 and J is TRBJ2-5, with 8 nucleotides matching TRBD2. The germline V gene has CDR1 SGHNT and CDR2 YYREEE (reference sequence). Trimming at V came to 2 bases and at J to 4 bases, leaving 13 bases not matched to a gene. The CDR3 has 17 residues. CDR3 DNA: TGTGCCAGCAGCTTCCGGCGCGGACTAGCTCATGGAGAGACCCAGTACTTC. It is translated as CASSFRRGLAHGETQYF.

The table lists this clone with a few counts. This chain joins TRBV29-1 and TRBJ2-3, with 8 bases lining up with TRBD1. Losses at the gene ends were 7 bases for V and 12 bases for J; bases not matched to a gene: 6. This CDR3 is 10 amino acids long. Per germline, CDR1 SQVTM and CDR2 ANQGSEA. CDR3 protein: CSAGQGPQYF. As DNA, the CDR3 is TGCAGCGCAGGACAGGGCCCTCAGTATTTT.

V is TRBV7-2 and J is TRBJ2-2, with D possibly matching TRBD2 (6 bases). The CDR3 spans 15 residues. V was cut by 1 base and J by 4 bases, with 10 bases left in between. Germline V gene data show CDR1 as SGHTA and CDR2 as FQGNSA. The CDR3 loop is CASSLGGRSTGELFF. The CDR3, as DNA: TGTGCCAGCAGCTTAGGAGGGAGGAGCACCGGGGAGCTGTTTTTT.

In DNA, the CDR3 is TGTGCCACCAGCAGAGGAGCTAGCGCCAGCACAGATACGCAGTATTTT. Protein sequence: CATSRGASASTDTQYF. This chain links TRBV15 with TRBJ2-3; D may be TRBD2 (6 bases). CDR3 length equals 16 residues. V gave up 1 base and J gave up 0 bases, with 11 bases separating them. Germline V gene data show CDR1 as LNHNV and CDR2 as YYDKDF (reference sequence). Together with reference TRBV15 and TRBJ2-3, the CDR3 gives the full variable domain: DAMVIQNPRYQVTQFGKPVTLSCSQTLNHNVMYWYQQKSSQAPKLLFHYYDKDFNNEADTPDNFQSRRPNTSFCFLDIRSPGLGDTAMYLCATSRGASASTDTQYFGPGTRLTVL.

This clone was recorded a few times. The chain recombines TRBV5-1 with TRBJ1-1; D is unresolved. Germline CDR1 is SGHRS and CDR2 is YFSETQ. This CDR3 contains 14 residues. Trimming removed 0 bases from V and 0 bases from J, with 6 bases in between. The CDR3 here is CASSLAGMNTEAFF. The CDR3 DNA reads TGCGCCAGCAGCTTGGCGGGGATGAACACTGAAGCTTTCTTT. Full variable domain (rest looked up from reference TRBV5-1 and TRBJ1-1): KAGVTQTPRYLIKTRGQQVTLSCSPISGHRSVSWYQQTPGQGLQFLFEYFSETQRNKGNFPGRFSGRQFSNSRSEMNVSTLELGDSALYLCASSLAGMNTEAFFGQGTRLTVV.

The J gene is TRBJ1-2, the V gene TRBV2, with D tentatively TRBD1 (5 bases). V dropped 5 bases and J dropped 4 bases, with 11 bases sitting between them. Germline V gene lookup returns CDR1 SNHLY and CDR2 FYNNEI. The CDR3 sequence is 13 residues long. The CDR3 bases are TGTGCCAGCAGTACGGACAAAACCTATGGCTACACCTTC. Its protein is CASSTDKTYGYTF.

This chain links TRBV7-8 with TRBJ2-7, with D perhaps TRBD2 (5 bases). The germline V gene encodes CDR1 SGHVS and CDR2 FQNEAQ. CDR3 length equals 16 residues. Trimming took 2 bases from V and 0 from J, leaving 14 bases between them. CDR3 nucleotide sequence: TGTGCCAGCAGCTTAAAACCGGCGGGCAGCTCCTACGAGCAGTACTTC. It specifies CASSLKPAGSSYEQYF.

This chain uses TRBV2 with TRBJ1-4, with a tentative D call TRBD1 (5 bases). Germline CDR1 SNHLY, CDR2 FYNNEI. CDR3 length: 15 residues. V lost 6 bases to trimming and J lost 8 bases, with 19 bases between them. CDR3 residues: CASRGLAGRDEKLFF. In DNA form, the CDR3 reads TGTGCCAGCAGAGGGCTTGCAGGGAGGGACGAAAAACTGTTTTTT.

V usage is TRBV7-7 and J usage is TRBJ2-2, with TRBD2 matching 7 bases. The CDR3 is made up of 16 amino acids. Trimming removed 1 base from V and 5 bases from J; junction bases left unmatched: 7. The germline CDR1 and CDR2 sequences are SSHAT and FNYEAQ (reference sequence). The CDR3 region is CASSLVGGRGTGELFF. CDR3 coding DNA: TGTGCCAGCAGCTTAGTCGGAGGGCGGGGGACCGGGGAGCTGTTTTTT.

V gene TRBV2 combines with J gene TRBJ1-4; perhaps TRBD1 as D (6 bases). The CDR3 consists of 14 residues. Germline-derived CDR1 and CDR2 are SNHLY and FYNNEI. V was clipped by 7 bases and J by 0 bases, with 9 bases between them. The CDR3 spells CASKQGATNEKLFF. DNA for the CDR3: TGTGCCAGCAAACAGGGTGCAACTAATGAAAAACTGTTTTTT.

The V call is TRBV6-6, the J call TRBJ1-5, with D tentatively TRBD1 (6 bases). This CDR3 region has 14 residues. V lost 5 bases and J 7 bases, leaving 15 bases between the germline ends. Germline assignment: CDR1 MNHNY and CDR2 SVGAGI (reference sequence). The CDR3 reads CASSAQGYGQPQHF. Here the CDR3 DNA reads TGTGCCAGCAGTGCTCAGGGGTACGGACAGCCCCAGCATTTT.

This clone was detected ten times or more. V gene TRBV19 combines with J gene TRBJ2-2; D is ambiguous. Trimming took 6 bases from V and 3 from J, leaving 8 bases between them. CDR1 is LNHDA and CDR2 is SQIVND in the germline V gene (reference sequence). The CDR3 spans 13 residues. The CDR3 is CASSLDHTGELFF. The CDR3 nucleotides read TGTGCCAGTAGCTTGGACCACACCGGGGAGCTGTTTTTT.

The CDR3 nucleotides read TGTGCCAGCAGCATAAGCGAGGGGTCCTACAATGAGCAGTTCTTC. Amino acids: CASSISEGSYNEQFF. The chain recombines TRBV7-2 with TRBJ2-1; D is tentatively TRBD1 or TRBD2 (5 bases each). V was pared by 5 bases and J by 1 base, with 12 bases between. The CDR3 is made up of 15 amino acids. The germline V gene encodes CDR1 SGHTA and CDR2 FQGNSA.

The V call is TRBV4-1, the J call TRBJ1-2; D is unresolved. Trimming pared 0 bases from V and 4 bases from J, leaving 12 bases between. The CDR3 contains 15 residues. The germline V gene encodes CDR1 MGHRA and CDR2 YSYEKL. The DNA of the CDR3 is TGCGCCAGCAGCCAAGAGGGTGGCGGACTCTATGGCTACACCTTC. It codes for CASSQEGGGLYGYTF.

This clone was recorded once. V gene TRBV7-9 combines with J gene TRBJ1-1; possible D gene TRBD1, 5 bases. V lost 1 base and J 1 base, leaving 13 bases between the germline ends. The CDR3 runs to 16 residues. The germline V gene has CDR1 SEHNR and CDR2 FQNEAQ (reference sequence). The CDR3 here is CASSLGGPGGNTEAFF. The CDR3 bases are TGTGCCAGCAGCTTAGGTGGACCTGGGGGGAACACTGAAGCTTTCTTT.

The chain recombines TRBV4-1 with TRBJ1-2; TRBD1 matches 8 bases. The V segment lost 0 bases and the J segment 6 bases; nucleotides outside the gene matches: 9. This CDR3 is built from 16 residues. Germline V CDR1 and CDR2: MGHRA, YSYEKL. CDR3 loop: CASSQDGQGATHGYTF. The CDR3 DNA sequence: TGCGCCAGCAGCCAAGATGGGCAGGGGGCAACTCATGGCTACACCTTC.